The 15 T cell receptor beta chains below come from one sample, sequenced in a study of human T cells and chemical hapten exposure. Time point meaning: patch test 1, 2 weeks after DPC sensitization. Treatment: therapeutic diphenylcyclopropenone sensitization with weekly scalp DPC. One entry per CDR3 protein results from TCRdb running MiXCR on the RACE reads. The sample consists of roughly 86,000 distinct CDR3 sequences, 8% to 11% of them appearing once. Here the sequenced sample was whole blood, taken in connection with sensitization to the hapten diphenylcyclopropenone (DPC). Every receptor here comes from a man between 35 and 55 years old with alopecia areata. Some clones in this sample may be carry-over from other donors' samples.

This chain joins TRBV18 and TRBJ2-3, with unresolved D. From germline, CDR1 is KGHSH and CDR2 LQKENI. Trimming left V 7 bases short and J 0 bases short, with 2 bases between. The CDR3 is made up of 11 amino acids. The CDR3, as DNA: TGTGCCAGCTTAAGCACAGATACGCAGTATTTT. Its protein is CASLSTDTQYF.

The CDR3 loop is CASRQGQQYEQYV. CDR3 nucleotide sequence: TGCGCCAGCAGGCAGGGACAGCAATACGAGCAGTACGTC. This chain joins TRBV10-2 and TRBJ2-7, with TRBD1 identical over 7 bases. This CDR3 spans 13 amino acids. Germline V gene lookup returns CDR1 WSHSY and CDR2 SAAADI. Losses at the gene ends were 6 bases for V and 4 bases for J; bases not matched to a gene: 6.

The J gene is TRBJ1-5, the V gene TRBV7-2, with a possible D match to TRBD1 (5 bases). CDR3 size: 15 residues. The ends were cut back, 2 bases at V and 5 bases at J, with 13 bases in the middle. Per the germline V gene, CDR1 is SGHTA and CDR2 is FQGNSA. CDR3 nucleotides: TGTGCCAGCAGCTTAAGGCAGGGCAGGGATCAGCCCCAGCATTTT. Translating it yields CASSLRQGRDQPQHF. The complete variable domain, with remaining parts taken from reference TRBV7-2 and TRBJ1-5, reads GAGVSQSPSNKVTEKGKDVELRCDPISGHTALYWYRQSLGQGLEFLIYFQGNSAPDKSGLPSDRFSAERTGGSVSTLTIQRTQQEDSAVYLCASSLRQGRDQPQHFGDGTRLSIL.

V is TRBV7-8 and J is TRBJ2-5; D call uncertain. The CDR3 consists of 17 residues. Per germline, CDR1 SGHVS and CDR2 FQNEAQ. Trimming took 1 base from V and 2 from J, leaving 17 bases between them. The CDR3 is CASSLVVVRLEQETQYF. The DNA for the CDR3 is TGTGCCAGCAGCTTAGTTGTCGTCAGACTGGAGCAAGAGACCCAGTACTTC.

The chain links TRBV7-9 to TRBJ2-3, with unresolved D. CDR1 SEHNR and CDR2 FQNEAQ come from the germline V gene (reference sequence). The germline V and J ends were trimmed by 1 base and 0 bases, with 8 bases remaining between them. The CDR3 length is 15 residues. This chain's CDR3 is CASSLEAQSTDTQYF. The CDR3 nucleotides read TGTGCCAGCAGCTTAGAGGCGCAGAGCACAGATACGCAGTATTTT.

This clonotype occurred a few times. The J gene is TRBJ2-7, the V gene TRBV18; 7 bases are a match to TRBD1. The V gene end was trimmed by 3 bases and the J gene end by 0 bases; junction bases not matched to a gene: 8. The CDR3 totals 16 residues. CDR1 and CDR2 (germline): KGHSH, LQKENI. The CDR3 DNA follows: TGTGCCAGCTCACCGGACGGGACAGTTAGCTCCTACGAGCAGTACGTC. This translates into CASSPDGTVSSYEQYV.

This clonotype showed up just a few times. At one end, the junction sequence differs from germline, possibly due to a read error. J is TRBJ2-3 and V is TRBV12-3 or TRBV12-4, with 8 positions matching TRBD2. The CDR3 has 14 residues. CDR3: CASSVAGSTDTQYF. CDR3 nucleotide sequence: TGTGCCAGCAGTGTAGCGGGATCCACAGATACGCAGTATTTT.

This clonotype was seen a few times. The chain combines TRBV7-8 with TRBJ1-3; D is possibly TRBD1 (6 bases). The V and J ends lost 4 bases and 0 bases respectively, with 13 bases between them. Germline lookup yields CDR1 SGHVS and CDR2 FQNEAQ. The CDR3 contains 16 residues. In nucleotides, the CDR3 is TGTGCCAGCAGCTATGACAGGTCCGGCTCTGGAAACACCATATATTTT. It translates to CASSYDRSGSGNTIYF.

In DNA form, the CDR3 reads TGCGCCAGCAGCCAGGCCGGGACTAGCGGGAGGGTTCTGTACTTC. Protein sequence: CASSQAGTSGRVLYF. The chain recombines TRBV4-3 with TRBJ2-4; 16 bases are shared with TRBD2. After removal of 3 bases from V and 15 bases from J, the junction contained 8 bases not matched to a gene. The CDR3 length is 15 residues. Germline CDR1 is LGHNA and CDR2 is YSLEER.

The CDR3 protein is CASSETGVYTGELFF. The CDR3 DNA reads as TGCGCCAGCAGCGAGACAGGGGTCTACACCGGGGAGCTGTTTTTT. V and J are TRBV5-1 and TRBJ2-2, with TRBD1 identical over 8 bases. The CDR3 consists of 15 residues. From germline, CDR1 is SGHRS and CDR2 YFSETQ. Unmatched junction bases numbered 5, after V lost 4 bases and J lost 3 bases.

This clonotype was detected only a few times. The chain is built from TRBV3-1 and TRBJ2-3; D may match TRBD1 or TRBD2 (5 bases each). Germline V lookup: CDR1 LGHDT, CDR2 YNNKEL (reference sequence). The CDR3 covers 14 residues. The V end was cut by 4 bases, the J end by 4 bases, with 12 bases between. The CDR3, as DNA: TGTGCCAGCAGCCTCACAATGGGGGCAGATACGCAGTATTTT. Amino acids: CASSLTMGADTQYF.

The CDR3 DNA reads TGTGCCAGTAGCCGGTTGGAGGGGGACACCGGGGAGCTGTTTTTT. Translation gives CASSRLEGDTGELFF. This chain links TRBV19 with TRBJ2-2; either TRBD1 or TRBD2 may supply D (6 bases each). Trimming stripped 6 bases from V and 3 bases from J, with 14 bases between. From germline, CDR1 is LNHDA and CDR2 SQIVND (reference sequence). The CDR3 spans 15 residues.

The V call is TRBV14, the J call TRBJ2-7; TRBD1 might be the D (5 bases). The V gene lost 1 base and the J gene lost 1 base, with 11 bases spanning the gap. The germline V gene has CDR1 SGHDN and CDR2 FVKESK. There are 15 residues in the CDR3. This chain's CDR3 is CASSQGATASYEQYV. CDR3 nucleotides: TGTGCCAGCAGCCAAGGGGCGACAGCTTCCTACGAGCAGTACGTC.

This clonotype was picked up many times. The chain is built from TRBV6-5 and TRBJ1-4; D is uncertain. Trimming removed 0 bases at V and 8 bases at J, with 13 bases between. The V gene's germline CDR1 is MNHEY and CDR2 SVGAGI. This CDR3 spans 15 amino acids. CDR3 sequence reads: CASSYSPGSREKLFF. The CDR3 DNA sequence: TGTGCCAGCAGTTACTCACCCGGATCGAGGGAAAAACTGTTTTTT.

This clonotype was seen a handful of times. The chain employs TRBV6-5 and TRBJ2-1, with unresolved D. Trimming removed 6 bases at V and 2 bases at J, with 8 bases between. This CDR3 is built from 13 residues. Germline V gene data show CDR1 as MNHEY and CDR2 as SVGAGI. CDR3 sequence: CASRADTYNEQFF. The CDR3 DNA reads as TGTGCCAGCAGGGCTGATACCTACAATGAGCAGTTCTTC.